This T cell receptor (beta chain) was recorded in a study of blood T cell repertoires in COVID-19 (dated by TCRdb to about 2020). In the study overall: Samples from collaborators originated in the United States, Italy and Spain and spanned both the acute and convalescent phases of COVID-19. The material from the prospective study consisted of cDNA or gDNA derived from T cells, B-cell-depleted T cells, or PBMCs. Subjects who had been exposed to COVID-19, were actively infected with it, or had recovered from it provided the deeply sampled blood TCRbeta repertoires that made up the dataset. The repertoires were released in a freely available public database meant as a resource for research on the immune response to SARS-CoV-2. Samples were obtained from the ongoing ImmuneRACE study (first 160 participants) and from roughly 1,300 subjects provided by 6 global collaborators. Sample metadata almost always included a de-identified subject ID, COVID-19 status, age in years and sex. Where HLA class I and class II types were available, the types were taken from metadata supplied by the sample provider, not from assay-based typing. Study-level results and caveats: How much clinical and demographic metadata was included differed by source and by participant, and the metadata was provided uncurated.

A second Seattle source provided samples from volunteer blood donors who had recovered from COVID-19. The collaborating institutions used their own protocols to collect whole blood in K2EDTA tubes. For TCRbeta analysis, collaborators shipped samples as frozen whole blood, isolated PBMCs, or DNA extracted from either of those sample types. TCRbeta CDR3 regions were amplified from genomic DNA using the immunoSEQ Assay, a bias-controlled multiplex PCR. The source study handled its data this way. Nucleated cell counts per sample were estimated from amplification of reference gene primers within the assay. Sequence reads were collapsed and filtered to measure the absolute abundance of every unique TCRbeta CDR3 rearrangement. For each sample, productive Simpson clonality was calculated as the square root of Simpson's diversity index over productive rearrangements. As stored in TCRdb, this immuneACCESS dataset retains in-frame rearrangements with V and J assigned. A fraction of the clones does not appear; measured against another copy, unresolved V genes explain less than half of the discrepancy, and the remainder lacks a known reason. The V and J calls and clone size come from that table; D and trimming were worked out from the DNA. The sample table records over 200,000 clones; approximately 82% of these occur just once. The top ten hold 2% to 2.5% of the sample.

This clone was recorded a few times. Its binding antigen is unknown. Base qualities are not recorded, but no much larger clone differs from it by a single base. From the germline V gene, CDR1 is LGHNA and CDR2 is YSLEER. Ends trimmed: V by 4 bases, J by 4 bases; bases unmatched to a gene: 10. The cysteine opens and the phenylalanine closes a CDR3 of 16 amino acids. Only the CDR3 region is kept as DNA, spanning 48 bases read in frame from base 1. The sequenced sample consisted of peripheral blood. Recombination linked TRBV4-3 to TRBJ1-1; 9 bases in the junction line up with TRBD1. This clonotype originated in a man aged 40-50 years who had recovered from COVID-19. The nucleotides read TGCGCCAGCAGCCGAACTCCCGGGACAGGGTTCACTGAAGCTTTCTTT. Translated, this is CASSRTPGTGFTEAFF.